The 29 T cell receptor beta chains in this list originate from one sample, sequenced in a study of cytomegalovirus exposure and HLA in healthy donors. The PCR contained 60 Vbeta and 13 Jbeta primers. Only in-frame clones appear in the TCRdb table, and some are missing; sequencing was by immunoSEQ multiplex PCR. The data contain roughly 120,000 clones, approximately 8.8% of them singletons. What was sequenced was PBMCs. These receptors all come from a man aged 40-55 years in good health and CMV-seronegative.

The sample holds a few counts of this clone. The chain links TRBV28 to TRBJ1-2; D remains unclear. The germline gives CDR1 MDHEN, CDR2 SYDVKM. The V end lost 6 bases, the J end lost 1 base, and 15 bases lay between the germline ends. The CDR3 covers 15 residues. CDR3 coding DNA: TGTGCCAGCAGAACACCCCGGGAATTTAACTATGGCTACACCTTC. Amino acid sequence: CASRTPREFNYGYTF.

This clone has only a few counts. The chain couples TRBV11-2 to TRBJ1-6; TRBD1 aligns across 9 bases. The CDR3 is 14 residues long. Germline lookup yields CDR1 SGHAT and CDR2 FQNNGV. V dropped 4 bases and J dropped 9; count of bases not matched to a gene: 4. CDR3 residues: CASSSTGGPSPLHF. The CDR3 DNA sequence: TGTGCCAGCAGCTCCACAGGGGGCCCTTCACCCCTCCACTTT.

This clone was seen more than once but under ten times. The chain employs TRBV15 and TRBJ1-6, with D perhaps TRBD1 (5 bases). Trimming pared 0 bases from V and 10 bases from J, leaving 10 bases between. The CDR3 contains 14 residues. Per the germline V gene, CDR1 is LNHNV and CDR2 is YYDKDF (reference sequence). The CDR3 spells CATSRDGGVSPLHF. The DNA of the CDR3 is TGTGCCACCAGCAGAGATGGAGGGGTGTCACCCCTCCACTTT.

The chain joins TRBV7-9 to TRBJ2-3, with D possibly matching TRBD1 (5 bases). The germline V gene has CDR1 SEHNR and CDR2 FQNEAQ (reference sequence). The CDR3 spans 18 residues. V gave up 2 bases and J gave up 0 bases, with 18 bases separating them. The CDR3 protein is CASSLFPLTDPSTDTQYF. CDR3 nucleotide sequence: TGTGCCAGCAGCTTATTCCCTCTGACAGATCCTAGCACAGATACGCAGTATTTT.

V and J are TRBV5-1 and TRBJ1-4, with 9 bases that match TRBD1. This CDR3 contains 16 residues. Germline CDR1 SGHRS, CDR2 YFSETQ. V lost 0 bases to trimming and J lost 6 bases; unmatched junction nucleotides: 6. The CDR3 region is CASSLVGGQGDEKLFF. DNA for the CDR3: TGCGCCAGCAGCTTGGTAGGGGGACAGGGCGATGAAAAACTGTTTTTT.

A word on this clone: The DNA is omitted, as the CDR3 cannot be located on it reliably, and the CDR3 follows TCRdb's listing. V and J are TRBV28 and TRBJ2-7; the DNA was not used to check the table's D call, TRBD2. CDR1 and CDR2 from the germline V gene are MDHEN and SYDVKM. The CDR3 adds up to 14 amino acids, both ends counted. CDR3 loop: CASSSSSRSYEQYF.

J is TRBJ1-4 and V is TRBV5-5; a weak D match, TRBD1 (5 bases). Germline V CDR1 and CDR2: SGHKS, YYEKEE (reference sequence). This CDR3 has 17 residues. V lost 0 bases, J lost 2 bases, and 14 bases lay in between. This CDR3 is CASSLGIGGGTNEKLFF. The DNA for the CDR3 is TGTGCCAGCAGCTTGGGGATTGGCGGGGGGACTAATGAAAAACTGTTTTTT.

This clone was seen only a few times. The V gene is TRBV4-3, the J gene TRBJ2-1; 10 bases agree with TRBD1. The CDR3 contains 15 residues. Germline CDR1 is LGHNA and CDR2 is YSLEER. Unmatched junction bases numbered 7, after V lost 3 bases and J lost 8 bases. The CDR3 is CASSHDRGLVDEQFF. CDR3 coding DNA: TGCGCCAGCAGCCATGACAGGGGGCTAGTAGATGAGCAGTTCTTC.

This clone has a handful of counts. This chain links TRBV7-2 with TRBJ1-3; 7 nucleotides match TRBD1. The length of the CDR3 is 16 residues. Trimming cost V 0 bases and J 0 bases; bases outside gene matches: 2. Germline V gives CDR1 SGHTA, CDR2 FQGNSA. The CDR3 nucleotides are TGTGCCAGCAGCTTAGCGGGGACAGACTCTGGAAACACCATATATTTT. Translating it yields CASSLAGTDSGNTIYF.

The chain couples TRBV7-9 to TRBJ2-3; 7 bases align to TRBD2. The CDR3 has 15 amino acids. CDR1 is SEHNR and CDR2 is FQNEAQ in the germline V gene (reference sequence). The trim removed 1 base at V and 2 bases at J, leaving 3 bases unmatched. The CDR3 nucleotides are TGTGCCAGCAGCTTAGGGGGGGGGTTCACAGATACGCAGTATTTT. It translates to CASSLGGGFTDTQYF.

J is TRBJ1-5 and V is TRBV2; 11 bases map to TRBD1. The J segment lost 9 bases and the V segment lost 5 bases, leaving 6 bases of the junction unmatched. Germline CDR1 and CDR2: SNHLY and FYNNEI. The CDR3 consists of 14 residues. The chain's CDR3 is CASSPDRGLAPQHF. The CDR3 region has the DNA TGTGCCAGCAGTCCGGACAGGGGGCTTGCGCCCCAGCATTTT.

This clone was observed a few times. This sequence joins TRBV9 and TRBJ1-2; D is possibly TRBD1 (6 bases). CDR1 is SGDLS and CDR2 is YYNGEE in the germline V gene. V was shortened by 4 bases and J by 4 bases, with 17 bases between the two germline ends. The CDR3 spans 15 residues. This CDR3 reads CASSPRGGAGYGYTF. The CDR3 nucleotides are TGTGCCAGCAGCCCTAGAGGGGGGGCGGGCTATGGCTACACCTTC.

A few counts support this clone. The gene calls are TRBV7-2 and TRBJ2-2; 12 nucleotides agree with TRBD2. This CDR3 has 16 residues. Losses at the gene ends were 3 bases for V and 4 bases for J; bases not matched to a gene: 3. The V gene's germline CDR1 is SGHTA and CDR2 FQGNSA. The CDR3, as DNA: TGTGCCAGCAGCTTGTCTAGCGGGGGGGCCACCGGGGAGCTGTTTTTT. Encoded protein: CASSLSSGGATGELFF.

This clone came up a few times. V is TRBV7-8 and J is TRBJ1-1; possible D gene TRBD1, 5 bases. Trimming cost V 4 bases and J 4 bases, with 19 bases left between them. CDR1 and CDR2 (germline): SGHVS, FQNEAQ. The CDR3 loop spans 16 amino acids. CDR3 sequence (DNA): TGTGCCAGCAGCTCAACGGGAGGGGCGCGGGGCACTGAAGCTTTCTTT. Encoded protein: CASSSTGGARGTEAFF.

The rearrangement joins TRBV30 to TRBJ1-2; D is possibly TRBD1 (5 bases). The CDR3 runs to 13 residues. V was pared by 3 bases and J by 3 bases, with 11 bases between. The V gene's germline CDR1 is GTSNPN and CDR2 SVGIG (reference sequence). The CDR3 bases are TGTGCCTGGAGATCCGGGGGAGACTATGGCTACACCTTC. Translation: CAWRSGGDYGYTF.

The CDR3 region has the DNA TGCAGCGCTGGAGCGGGGGTGAGAACCGGGGAGCTGTTTTTT. It encodes CSAGAGVRTGELFF. The J gene is TRBJ2-2, the V gene TRBV29-1, with 8 bases fitting TRBD2. V lost 7 bases to trimming and J lost 5 bases; unmatched junction nucleotides: 9. The CDR3 extends over 14 amino acids. Germline assignment: CDR1 SQVTM and CDR2 ANQGSEA.

This clone has a handful of counts. This chain uses TRBV7-8 with TRBJ1-4; D may be TRBD1 (6 bases). Germline V gene data show CDR1 as SGHVS and CDR2 as FQNEAQ. V gave up 2 bases and J gave up 0 bases, with 13 bases separating them. CDR3 length: 17 amino acids. The CDR3 bases are TGTGCCAGCAGCTTACAGGGGACCATCGCAACTAATGAAAAACTGTTTTTT. Amino acid sequence: CASSLQGTIATNEKLFF. Complete variable domain (other parts from reference TRBV7-8 and TRBJ1-4): GAGVSQSPRYKVAKRGQDVALRCDPISGHVSLFWYQQALGQGPEFLTYFQNEAQLDKSGLPSDRFFAERPEGSVSTLKIQRTQQEDSAVYLCASSLQGTIATNEKLFFGSGTQLSVL.

This clone was counted between two and nine times. The CDR3 DNA reads TGTGCCAGCAGCGTAGGTCGGGGGGACAATGAGCAGTTCTTC. Translated, it gives CASSVGRGDNEQFF. The chain has TRBV9 and TRBJ2-1; 7 nucleotides line up with TRBD2. V shed 0 bases, J shed 5 bases, and the junction held 2 bases outside the gene matches. This CDR3 contains 14 residues. Germline V gene data show CDR1 as SGDLS and CDR2 as YYNGEE.

The chain employs TRBV13 and TRBJ2-7, with a tentative D call TRBD1 (6 bases). This CDR3 comprises 12 residues. V gave up 1 base and J gave up 7 bases, with 8 bases separating them. The germline CDR1 and CDR2 sequences are PRHDT and FYEKMQ (reference sequence). CDR3 sequence: CASSLAGEEQYF. CDR3 in DNA: TGTGCCAGCAGCTTAGCAGGGGAAGAGCAGTACTTC.

This clone appeared a few times. The chain employs TRBV30 and TRBJ2-7; tentatively, D is TRBD2 (5 bases). This CDR3 spans 11 amino acids. Germline CDR1 and CDR2: GTSNPN and SVGIG (reference sequence). The ends were cut back, 3 bases at V and 4 bases at J, with 7 bases in the middle. This chain's CDR3 is CAWRRAYEQYF. The DNA for the CDR3 is TGTGCCTGGAGGCGGGCTTACGAGCAGTACTTC.

This chain connects TRBV5-8 to TRBJ1-2; D perhaps matches TRBD1 (5 bases). Germline V gives CDR1 SGHTS, CDR2 YDEGEE. The CDR3 contains 12 residues. Trimming removed 10 bases from V and 4 bases from J, with 14 bases in between. The CDR3 nucleotides read TGTGCCGCCGGGGGGAGCAGCTATGGCTACACCTTC. Its translation is CAAGGSSYGYTF.

V is TRBV9 and J is TRBJ2-1; a possible D gene is TRBD1 (5 bases). Trimming pared 0 bases from V and 2 bases from J, leaving 12 bases between. This CDR3 has 16 residues. Germline CDR1 is SGDLS and CDR2 is YYNGEE. The chain's CDR3 is CASSVGNRRPYNEQFF. CDR3 bases: TGTGCCAGCAGCGTAGGCAACAGGCGACCCTACAATGAGCAGTTCTTC.

The chain carries TRBV2 and TRBJ1-4; no clear D. In germline, CDR1 is SNHLY, CDR2 FYNNEI. The CDR3 consists of 14 residues. Trimming shortened V by 6 bases and J by 3 bases, and 11 bases separated the two germline ends. The CDR3 reads CASSGRVANEKLFF. The CDR3 DNA is TGTGCCAGCAGCGGGAGGGTTGCTAATGAAAAACTGTTTTTT.

The chain couples TRBV7-2 to TRBJ2-2, with 7 bases identical to TRBD1. CDR3 length equals 15 residues. Germline values: CDR1 SGHTA, CDR2 FQGNSA. Germline trimming cut 5 bases from V and 6 bases from J; bases unmatched to any gene: 9. CDR3: CASSAGTAMPGELFF. The CDR3 DNA reads TGTGCCAGCAGCGCCGGGACAGCAATGCCCGGGGAGCTGTTTTTT.

The CDR3: CASSQEHGESRYF. The CDR3 DNA follows: TGCGCCAGCAGCCAAGAACACGGGGAGTCGCGGTACTTC. The chain is built from TRBV4-1 and TRBJ2-5; weak D call: TRBD2 (5 bases). Per the germline V gene, CDR1 is MGHRA and CDR2 is YSYEKL. The CDR3 spans 13 residues. V lost 0 bases, J lost 13 bases, and 15 bases lay in between.

V gene TRBV6-5 combines with J gene TRBJ2-3; a possible D gene is TRBD2 (6 bases). The CDR3 is 14 residues long. The V end was cut by 6 bases, the J end by 0 bases, with 10 bases between. CDR1 MNHEY and CDR2 SVGAGI come from the germline V gene. The CDR3 nucleotides are TGTGCCAGCAGGGGGCGGGGAAGCACAGATACGCAGTATTTT. Amino acids: CASRGRGSTDTQYF.

This clone was observed a handful of times. CDR3: CASSLSASPDEQFF. CDR3 DNA: TGTGCCAGCAGCTTAAGCGCCTCACCGGATGAGCAGTTCTTC. The V gene is TRBV7-3, the J gene TRBJ2-1; D ambiguous. The germline V gene encodes CDR1 SGHTA and CDR2 FQGTGA. The CDR3 totals 14 residues. The ends were cut back, 1 base at V and 8 bases at J, with 12 bases in the middle.

This clone has only a few counts. The chain is built from TRBV5-6 and TRBJ2-3; TRBD2 matches 9 bases. The germline V gene encodes CDR1 SGHDT and CDR2 YYEEEE. With V trimmed by 2 bases and J by 3 bases, 10 bases remained unmatched. CDR3 length: 17 amino acids. CDR3 sequence: CASSFYARSGGTDTQYF. As DNA, the CDR3 is TGTGCCAGCAGCTTTTATGCTCGCAGCGGGGGGACAGATACGCAGTATTTT.

This clone was seen more than once but under ten times. DNA of the CDR3: TGTGCCAGCAGCTTAAGGCTGGACAGTTACACAGATACGCAGTATTTT. Residues: CASSLRLDSYTDTQYF. This chain links TRBV7-3 with TRBJ2-3; D perhaps matches TRBD1 (6 bases). The CDR3 consists of 16 residues. V lost 1 base, J lost 2 bases, and 13 bases lay in between. Germline V lookup: CDR1 SGHTA, CDR2 FQGTGA.